The 9 T cell receptor beta chains listed next were all sequenced from one sample in a study of pediatric ulcerative colitis (dated by TCRdb to about 2019). The library came from the immunoSEQ multiplex PCR assay. This is the immuneACCESS table as TCRdb keeps it, with only in-frame sequences that have V and J called. A part of the clones is gone; compared with another copy, unresolved V genes explain less than half, and the rest is unexplained. In all, the sample holds more than 45,000 clones, and about 89% of those were seen once. The top ten clonotypes cover roughly 1.5% of the sample. The sequenced sample was blood. The receptors derive from a boy aged 5-17 years who was a control in a study of pediatric ulcerative colitis.

The rearrangement uses TRBV10-1 and TRBJ2-7; 13 bases line up with TRBD2. J lost 3 bases, V lost 6 bases, and 11 bases had no gene match. The CDR3 is 17 residues long. Germline-derived CDR1 and CDR2 are WNHNN and SYGVQD (reference sequence). The CDR3 DNA is TGCGCCAGCAGAGATGGGACTAGCGGGGATTCGAGCTACGAGCAGTACTTC. Amino acid sequence: CASRDGTSGDSSYEQYF.

This chain uses TRBV25-1 with TRBJ2-1, with D uncertain. Germline V lookup: CDR1 MGHDK, CDR2 SYGVNS. The CDR3 is 12 residues long. V was shortened by 0 bases and J by 8 bases, with 5 bases between the two germline ends. Here the CDR3 DNA reads TGTGCCAGCAGTGAATACGGATATGAGCAGTTCTTC. Protein product: CASSEYGYEQFF.

The chain recombines TRBV19 with TRBJ2-1; no firm D call. CDR3 length: 13 amino acids. In germline, CDR1 is LNHDA, CDR2 SQIVND (reference sequence). Trimming took off 10 bases at V and 1 base at J, with 11 bases between the two ends. CDR3 nucleotides: TGTGCCACGAACGAGAGATCCTACAATGAGCAGTTCTTC. This codes for CATNERSYNEQFF.

This clone occurred once. The genes are TRBV7-2 and TRBJ1-1; D remains unclear. The CDR3 contains 14 residues. Trimming pared 3 bases from V and 3 bases from J, leaving 11 bases between. Germline V lookup: CDR1 SGHTA, CDR2 FQGNSA. The CDR3 DNA follows: TGTGCCAGCAGCTTGGCTATACGGGACACTGAAGCTTTCTTT. It yields the protein CASSLAIRDTEAFF. The whole variable domain, filled in from reference TRBV7-2 and TRBJ1-1, reads GAGVSQSPSNKVTEKGKDVELRCDPISGHTALYWYRQSLGQGLEFLIYFQGNSAPDKSGLPSDRFSAERTGGSVSTLTIQRTQQEDSAVYLCASSLAIRDTEAFFGQGTRLTVV.

The rearrangement uses TRBV6-5 and TRBJ1-4, with D possibly being TRBD1 (6 bases). The length of the CDR3 is 15 residues. V was pared by 6 bases and J by 8 bases, with 19 bases between. Germline V gene sequence: CDR1 MNHEY, CDR2 SVGAGI. CDR3 DNA sequence: TGTGCCAGCAGCGGGGGCGCGGACCTTGGGGAAAAACTGTTTTTT. This encodes CASSGGADLGEKLFF.

This sequence joins TRBV9 and TRBJ2-7; 12 nucleotides align to TRBD1. J lost 5 bases, V lost 0 bases, and 9 bases had no gene match. The CDR3 is 17 amino acids. The germline gives CDR1 SGDLS, CDR2 YYNGEE. The CDR3 coding sequence is TGTGCCAGCAGCGTAGGGGGACAGGGGGCCCAGGTGAACGAGCAGTACTTC. Translating it yields CASSVGGQGAQVNEQYF.

This clone was found once. The V gene is TRBV7-3, the J gene TRBJ2-3, with 11 nucleotides matching TRBD2. V gave up 1 base and J gave up 3 bases; unmatched junction bases: 6. This CDR3 spans 17 amino acids. The V gene's germline CDR1 is SGHTA and CDR2 FQGTGA. The CDR3 loop is CASSLNAGLAGTDTQYF. The CDR3 DNA is TGTGCCAGCAGCTTAAATGCTGGACTAGCGGGTACAGATACGCAGTATTTT.

V is TRBV7-3 and J is TRBJ2-3, with unresolved D. Trimming stripped 1 base from V and 0 bases from J, with 8 bases between. The germline V gene encodes CDR1 SGHTA and CDR2 FQGTGA. The CDR3 runs 15 residues. The CDR3 protein is CASSLMSASTDTQYF. CDR3 nucleotides: TGTGCCAGCAGCTTAATGTCGGCGAGCACAGATACGCAGTATTTT.

The V gene is TRBV28, the J gene TRBJ2-2; 7 bases match TRBD2. Germline V CDR1 and CDR2: MDHEN, SYDVKM. With V trimmed by 4 bases and J by 4 bases, 6 bases remained unmatched. CDR3 length: 15 amino acids. The CDR3 spells CASSWGGSSTGELFF. The CDR3 bases are TGTGCCAGCAGTTGGGGGGGTTCATCCACCGGGGAGCTGTTTTTT.